The present T cell receptor beta chain was sequenced within a study of T cell responses to AZD1222 COVID-19 vaccine. The overall study: Second-dose schedules of about 4 or about 12 weeks were combined.

The method was immunoSEQ multiplex PCR; TCRdb's version includes in-frame clones alone and lacks a portion of them. The table shows some 200,000 clones, with roughly 93% occurring only once. Worth noting for this clone: The antigen remains undetermined.

Study observations and caveats: Unmutated variant regions are reportedly targeted by nearly half of spike-specific TCRs. Spike-specific TCR breadth and depth grew following two AZD1222 doses.

Germline V gene sequence: CDR1 LGHDT, CDR2 YNNKEL (reference sequence). V lost 5 bases and J lost 8; bases outside the gene matches: 11. This CDR3 is built from 16 residues. The chain uses TRBV3-1 (or the pseudogene TRBV3-2) and TRBJ2-1, with 11 bases matching TRBD1. The starting material was peripheral blood, obtained on day 0 of AZD1222 vaccination. The TCR sequence derives from an adult in good health. DNA of the CDR3: TGTGCCAGCAGCGAGGGGACAGGGGGATTGGTCGATGAGCAGTTCTTC. Translation: CASSEGTGGLVDEQFF.